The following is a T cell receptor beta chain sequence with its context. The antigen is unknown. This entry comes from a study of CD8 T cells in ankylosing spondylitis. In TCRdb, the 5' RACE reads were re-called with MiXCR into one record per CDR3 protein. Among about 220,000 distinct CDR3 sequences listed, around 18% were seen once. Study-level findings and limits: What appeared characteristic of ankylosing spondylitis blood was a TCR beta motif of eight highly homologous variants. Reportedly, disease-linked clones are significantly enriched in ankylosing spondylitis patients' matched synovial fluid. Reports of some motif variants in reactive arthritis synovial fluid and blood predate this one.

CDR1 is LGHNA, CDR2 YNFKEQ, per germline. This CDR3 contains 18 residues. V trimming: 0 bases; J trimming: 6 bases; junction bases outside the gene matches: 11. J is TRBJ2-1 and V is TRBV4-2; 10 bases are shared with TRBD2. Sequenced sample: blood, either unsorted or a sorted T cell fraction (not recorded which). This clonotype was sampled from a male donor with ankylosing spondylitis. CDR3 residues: CASSQDSSGSGLPNEQFF. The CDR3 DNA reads TGTGCCAGCAGCCAAGATTCTAGCGGGAGTGGTCTTCCCAATGAGCAGTTCTTC.